The clone carrying this T cell receptor (beta chain) was seen only once. The antigen is undetermined. The CDR3 consists of 14 residues. Per the germline V gene, CDR1 is MNHEY and CDR2 is SVGAGI. With 6 bases clipped from V and 4 bases from J, the junction kept 5 bases outside the gene matches. These data belong to a study of cytomegalovirus exposure and HLA in healthy donors. Study results and caveats: Looking again later, the authors saw that most CMV-associated TCR beta chains seemed HLA-restricted. Associated with cytomegalovirus, according to the listing, were 150 to 200 TCR beta chains. HLA alleles were associated with around 17,000 TCR beta sequences in a later analysis at 0.05 false discovery rate.

The PCR employed 60 Vbeta primers together with 13 Jbeta primers. Assay used: immunoSEQ multiplex PCR; TCRdb lists only in-frame clones, some missing. The sample carries approximately 140,000 clones, approximately 85% recorded once. These donors counted as nominally healthy when sampled, but unrecorded immune exposures were likely. The sequence came from a man aged 50 to 59 in good health and CMV-seropositive. Specimen: PBMCs. The V gene is TRBV6-5, the J gene TRBJ1-1, with TRBD1 matching 10 bases. The CDR3 DNA sequence: TGTGCCAGCAGCCGACAGGGGGCGCCCACTGAAGCTTTCTTT. Translation: CASSRQGAPTEAFF.